What follows is one TCR beta chain and its context. The antigen is undetermined. TCRdb itself ran the RT-PCR reads through MiXCR, one entry per CDR3 protein. The table shows around 540,000 distinct CDR3 sequences, with roughly 12% occurring only once. This entry is derived from a study of response to subunit inactivated influenza vaccine. Broader study findings: Authors suggested few new T cells are recruited by each seasonal influenza vaccination.

This CDR3 is 15 amino acids long. The V segment lost 5 bases and the J segment 3 bases; nucleotides outside the gene matches: 7. Germline-derived CDR1 and CDR2 are MDHEN and SYDVKM. V usage is TRBV28 and J usage is TRBJ2-3, with 8 bases matching TRBD2. This sample comprised PBMCs from blood, obtained on the day of vaccination. The sequence was collected from a man aged 50-59 years who received an inactivated influenza vaccine. The CDR3 sequence is CASSVVTSATDTQYF. The CDR3 region has the DNA TGTGCCAGCAGTGTGGTGACTAGCGCTACAGATACGCAGTATTTT.